This TCR beta chain was captured by sequencing in a study of blood T cell repertoires in COVID-19. Across the study: The United States, Italy and Spain were the sources of the acute and convalescent COVID-19 samples. PBMCs, B-cell-depleted T cells, or T cells provided the cDNA or gDNA that made up the material.

Per germline, CDR1 MDHEN and CDR2 SYDVKM. There are 11 residues in the CDR3. Trimming removed 6 bases at V and 6 bases at J, with 7 bases between. Enrolment of Seattle patients took place during active infection, and they were followed longitudinally. This clone has a single count. Per the original data handling: Amplifying reference gene primers gave estimates of nucleated cell counts. Here immunoSEQ multiplex PCR was the method, and the copy in TCRdb shows in-frame clones only, minus some. V and J calls and clone size are copied from that table; D and trimming were computed from the DNA. This table holds 350,000 to 450,000 clones, approximately 91% found once.

This chain connects TRBV28 to TRBJ2-3; no clear D gene. The sequenced sample consisted of peripheral blood. This sequence originates from a woman aged 40 to 50 with COVID-19, enrolled during active disease. CDR3 coding DNA: TGTGCCAGCAGCCGAGATGATACGCAGTATTTT. Translation gives CASSRDDTQYF.